A single T cell receptor (beta chain) is shown here with its context. This sample was taken from a study of CD4 T cells in relation to SARS-CoV-2 and coronaviruses. The CDR3 consists of 12 residues. V lost 4 bases and J lost 5, with 11 bases in between. The germline V gene has CDR1 SQVTM and CDR2 ANQGSEA. Clones were sequenced by immunoSEQ multiplex PCR, and TCRdb holds only the in-frame ones, with some missing. Of about 59,000 clones listed, more than 80% are singletons. The unexposed donors gave CD4+ T cells in about 2011-2019, prior to COVID-19. Naive and memory CD4+ T cells were separated from cryopreserved PBMCs.

Material for sequencing was memory CD4+ T cells from PBMCs. This TCR derives from a human donor in good health. The rearrangement uses TRBV29-1 and TRBJ1-2; perhaps TRBD1 as D (5 bases). Here the CDR3 reads CSVGWGGYGYTF. In nucleotides, the CDR3 is TGCAGCGTTGGATGGGGGGGTTATGGCTACACCTTC.